These 24 T cell receptor beta chains came from one sample sequenced in a study of CD8 T cell repertoires and HIV-1 epitope variants. Profiling relied on immunoSEQ multiplex PCR, and the TCRdb table lists in-frame clones only, not all of them. The sample yields some 5,700 clones, around 60% seen once. No cognate antigen is known for these TCRs. The sample was cultured CD8+ T cells derived from PBMCs. The source is a male donor with HIV.

The chain links TRBV5-6 to TRBJ1-2, with 11 bases aligning to TRBD1. CDR3 size: 14 residues. Unmatched junction bases numbered 5, after V lost 0 bases and J lost 10 bases. Germline V gene lookup returns CDR1 SGHDT and CDR2 YYEEEE. The CDR3: CASSLGGTGGTYTF. CDR3 DNA sequence: TGTGCCAGCAGCTTGGGCGGGACAGGGGGAACCTACACCTTC.

This clone is medium-sized by share. This chain links TRBV29-1 with TRBJ2-1, with 8 bases identical to TRBD1. Germline loops: CDR1 SQVTM, CDR2 ANQGSEA. The CDR3 loop spans 14 amino acids. V lost 3 bases to trimming and J lost 4 bases; unmatched junction nucleotides: 5. CDR3: CSVDHWDRYNEQFF. CDR3 DNA sequence: TGCAGCGTTGACCACTGGGACAGGTACAATGAGCAGTTCTTC.

The J gene is TRBJ2-7, the V gene TRBV5-1; 14 bases agree with TRBD2. This CDR3 is built from 15 residues. Trimming cost V 4 bases and J 4 bases; bases outside gene matches: 4. Germline CDR1 is SGHRS and CDR2 is YFSETQ. The CDR3 nucleotides read TGCGCCAGCAGCGCGGGACTAGCGGGAGAATACGAGCAGTACTTC. Translation: CASSAGLAGEYEQYF.

This chain links TRBV9 with TRBJ2-3, with D hard to call. Germline V gene data show CDR1 as SGDLS and CDR2 as YYNGEE. This CDR3 has 13 residues. The V end was cut by 5 bases, the J end by 5 bases, with 12 bases between. The CDR3 loop reads CASSRVPEDTQYF. DNA for the CDR3: TGTGCCAGCAGTAGAGTCCCCGAAGATACGCAGTATTTT.

The V gene is TRBV29-1, the J gene TRBJ1-2, with TRBD1 as a possible D gene (6 bases). The V and J ends lost 5 bases and 2 bases respectively, with 15 bases between them. This CDR3 is built from 14 residues. Germline CDR1 SQVTM, CDR2 ANQGSEA. The CDR3 bases are TGCAGCGTTCTCCCAGGGGACCGCAACTATGGCTACACCTTC. Translation: CSVLPGDRNYGYTF.

The chain is built from TRBV6-5 and TRBJ1-3; no reliable D call. This CDR3 is built from 14 residues. V lost 0 bases, J lost 3 bases, and 6 bases lay in between. Germline assignment: CDR1 MNHEY and CDR2 SVGAGI. The CDR3 region is CASSYSEDGNTIYF. The DNA of the CDR3 is TGTGCCAGCAGTTACTCAGAAGATGGAAACACCATATATTTT.

The rearrangement uses TRBV10-2 and TRBJ2-7, with TRBD1 as a possible D gene (5 bases). The V gene lost 3 bases and the J gene lost 4 bases, with 13 bases spanning the gap. Germline V gene data show CDR1 as WSHSY and CDR2 as SAAADI. CDR3 length: 14 residues. CDR3 amino acids: CASSDWGRTYEQYF. Here the CDR3 DNA reads TGCGCCAGCAGTGACTGGGGCAGGACGTACGAGCAGTACTTC.

The chain carries TRBV5-8 and TRBJ2-7; 8 positions match TRBD1. V gave up 4 bases and J gave up 3 bases; unmatched junction bases: 15. Per the germline V gene, CDR1 is SGHTS and CDR2 is YDEGEE. The length of the CDR3 is 17 residues. Here the CDR3 DNA reads TGTGCCAGCAGCCCTTACGATCCGGACAGGGAATACTACGAGCAGTACTTC. Its translation is CASSPYDPDREYYEQYF.

The rearrangement uses TRBV6-6 and TRBJ1-4, with 9 positions matching TRBD1. The V and J ends lost 2 bases and 4 bases, in that order; junction bases with no gene match: 5. This CDR3 is built from 16 residues. In germline, CDR1 is MNHNY, CDR2 SVGAGI (reference sequence). In DNA, the CDR3 is TGTGCCAGCAGTTACCAGACAGGGGGACTTAATGAAAAACTGTTTTTT. It encodes CASSYQTGGLNEKLFF.

This rearrangement joins TRBV13 to TRBJ2-1; D may correspond to TRBD1 or TRBD2 (5 bases each). CDR1 and CDR2 (germline): PRHDT, FYEKMQ (reference sequence). The CDR3 has 16 residues. V lost 6 bases to trimming and J lost 4 bases, with 19 bases between them. The DNA for the CDR3 is TGTGCCAGCAGTTTCAAGGGCCGGGGACGGTACAATGAGCAGTTCTTC. Amino acids: CASSFKGRGRYNEQFF.

This chain joins TRBV7-2 and TRBJ2-5, with D possibly matching TRBD2 (6 bases). The germline gives CDR1 SGHTA, CDR2 FQGNSA. CDR3 length: 17 amino acids. V dropped 0 bases and J dropped 3 bases, with 17 bases sitting between them. The CDR3 coding sequence is TGTGCCAGCAGCTTAGCGGTTCGGGGGACGGTCAAAGAGACCCAGTACTTC. Protein product: CASSLAVRGTVKETQYF.

The V gene is TRBV5-1, the J gene TRBJ2-2; D is uncertain. The CDR3 has 12 amino acids. Germline V lookup: CDR1 SGHRS, CDR2 YFSETQ. With 2 bases removed from V and 6 bases from J, the gap between germline ends came to 5 bases. The CDR3 coding sequence is TGCGCCAGCAGCTTTGGGTCCGGGGAGCTGTTTTTT. It encodes CASSFGSGELFF.

CDR3 residues: CASSLGGPGTDTQYF. Written as DNA, the CDR3 is TGTGCCAGCAGCTTAGGGGGACCAGGCACAGATACGCAGTATTTT. The chain employs TRBV7-9 and TRBJ2-3; D possibly matches TRBD1 or TRBD2 (5 bases each). Trimming took off 1 base at V and 1 base at J, with 9 bases between the two ends. The CDR3 covers 15 residues. Germline CDR1 is SEHNR and CDR2 is FQNEAQ (reference sequence). The full variable domain, its missing parts supplied by reference TRBV7-9 and TRBJ2-3, is DTGVSQNPRHKITKRGQNVTFRCDPISEHNRLYWYRQTLGQGPEFLTYFQNEAQLEKSRLLSDRFSAERPKGSFSTLEIQRTEQGDSAMYLCASSLGGPGTDTQYFGPGTRLTVL.

The genes are TRBV7-7 and TRBJ2-7; D perhaps matches TRBD1 (6 bases). CDR1 is SSHAT, CDR2 FNYEAQ, per germline (reference sequence). CDR3 length: 13 amino acids. Between the trimmed V and J ends, which lost 5 bases and 1 base, there was a span of 9 bases. CDR3 coding DNA: TGTGCCAGCAGCCCGGACAGTTCCTACGAGCAGTACTTC. It specifies CASSPDSSYEQYF.

The chain combines TRBV19 with TRBJ1-1, with a tentative D call TRBD1 (5 bases). Trimming took 4 bases from V and 0 from J, leaving 12 bases between them. Germline lookup yields CDR1 LNHDA and CDR2 SQIVND (reference sequence). This CDR3 has 15 residues. The CDR3 sequence: CASSNSGGVNTEAFF. CDR3 coding DNA: TGTGCCAGTAGTAATAGCGGGGGGGTGAACACTGAAGCTTTCTTT.

The chain couples TRBV9 to TRBJ2-1; 9 bases map to TRBD2. Germline-derived CDR1 and CDR2 are SGDLS and YYNGEE. CDR3 length: 15 amino acids. V was clipped by 3 bases and J by 2 bases; unmatched bases: 3. CDR3 sequence (DNA): TGTGCCAGCAGCGCCGGCGGGGGGGCCTACAATGAGCAGTTCTTC. Amino acid sequence: CASSAGGGAYNEQFF.

This clone was detected only a few times. This sequence joins TRBV5-6 and TRBJ1-6, with D unclear. Per the germline V gene, CDR1 is SGHDT and CDR2 is YYEEEE. The CDR3 is made up of 13 amino acids. V dropped 0 bases and J dropped 9 bases, with 7 bases sitting between them. The CDR3 loop reads CASSLGAVSPLHF. The DNA of the CDR3 is TGTGCCAGCAGCTTGGGTGCGGTTTCACCCCTCCACTTT.

The V call is TRBV29-1, the J call TRBJ2-1; D ambiguous. Looked up from germline, CDR1 is SQVTM and CDR2 is ANQGSEA. V gave up 8 bases and J gave up 4 bases, with 9 bases separating them. The CDR3 has 11 residues. The CDR3: CSPEVYNEQFF. CDR3 nucleotides: TGCAGCCCAGAGGTATACAATGAGCAGTTCTTC.

V is TRBV7-2 and J is TRBJ2-3, with 9 nucleotides matching TRBD2. Trimming at V came to 2 bases and at J to 7 bases, leaving 7 bases not matched to a gene. The CDR3 totals 15 residues. Germline loops: CDR1 SGHTA, CDR2 FQGNSA. CDR3 sequence reads: CASSLMRGGRYTQYF. CDR3 sequence (DNA): TGTGCCAGCAGCTTAATGCGGGGGGGCCGATATACGCAGTATTTT.

This chain uses TRBV5-1 with TRBJ2-7, with TRBD1 matching over 8 bases. The V and J ends lost 3 bases and 0 bases, in that order; junction bases with no gene match: 8. The CDR3 consists of 16 residues. The germline gives CDR1 SGHRS, CDR2 YFSETQ. Here the CDR3 DNA reads TGCGCCAGCAGCTCCGCAGGGGGCTATGTCTCCTACGAGCAGTACTTC. This codes for CASSSAGGYVSYEQYF. Filled out from reference TRBV5-1 and TRBJ2-7, the complete variable domain reads KAGVTQTPRYLIKTRGQQVTLSCSPISGHRSVSWYQQTPGQGLQFLFEYFSETQRNKGNFPGRFSGRQFSNSRSEMNVSTLELGDSALYLCASSSAGGYVSYEQYFGPGTRLTVT.

The chain is built from TRBV7-2 and TRBJ2-5; no firm D call. The germline V gene encodes CDR1 SGHTA and CDR2 FQGNSA. The CDR3 runs 15 residues. Trimming cost V 1 base and J 5 bases, with 14 bases left between them. The CDR3 loop reads CASSLVIGQPETQYF. Written as DNA, the CDR3 is TGTGCCAGCAGCTTAGTAATAGGCCAGCCGGAGACCCAGTACTTC.

This clone was seen only a few times. The chain joins TRBV6-1 to TRBJ2-5; 12 positions match TRBD2. Germline V gene sequence: CDR1 MNHNS, CDR2 SASEGT. The CDR3 covers 16 residues. V dropped 4 bases and J dropped 2; count of bases not matched to a gene: 5. The CDR3 DNA is TGTGCCAGCAGTGGACTAGCGGGGGACCTACAAGAGACCCAGTACTTC. Residues: CASSGLAGDLQETQYF.

The J gene is TRBJ2-3, the V gene TRBV5-1, with TRBD1 matching over 7 bases. The CDR3 has 12 amino acids. The J segment lost 4 bases and the V segment lost 4 bases, leaving 0 bases of the junction unmatched. Germline lookup yields CDR1 SGHRS and CDR2 YFSETQ. The CDR3 is CASSQGADTQYF. In nucleotides, the CDR3 is TGCGCCAGCAGCCAGGGGGCAGATACGCAGTATTTT.

In its sample, this clone was seen a few times. The chain couples TRBV28 to TRBJ1-2; the D gene is possibly TRBD1 (5 bases). V was clipped by 5 bases and J by 3 bases, with 13 bases between them. Germline V CDR1 and CDR2: MDHEN, SYDVKM. The CDR3 is 14 amino acids. The DNA for the CDR3 is TGTGCCAGCAGTGAACGAGGGGCTTACTATGGCTACACCTTC. Protein sequence: CASSERGAYYGYTF.